This T cell receptor (beta chain) was captured in a study of blood T cell repertoires in COVID-19. Across the whole study: The United States, Italy and Spain provided the acute and convalescent COVID-19 samples.

This CDR3 has 15 amino acids. Germline assignment: CDR1 SNHLY and CDR2 FYNNEI. V shed 8 bases and J 6 bases; nucleotides not matched to a gene: 10. In the authors' methods: Reference gene primer amplification yielded estimated nucleated cell counts. TCRdb keeps only in-frame clones here, not all; method: immunoSEQ multiplex PCR. That table gives V, J and clone size, and the DNA gave D and trimming. Of a few hundred thousand clones listed, more than 75% are singletons. The sequence was collected from a man aged 55 to 70 with acute or convalescent COVID-19. The genes are TRBV2 and TRBJ2-4; 10 bases align to TRBD1. Sample: peripheral blood. CDR3 nucleotide sequence: TGTGCCAGCGGGGCCTCCGGGACAGGGGTAAACATTCAGTACTTC. Translating gives CASGASGTGVNIQYF. The full variable domain, completed using reference TRBV2 and TRBJ2-4, is EPEVTQTPSHQVTQMGQEVILRCVPISNHLYFYWYRQILGQKVEFLVSFYNNEISEKSEIFDDQFSVERPDGSNFTLKIRSTKLEDSAMYFCASGASGTGVNIQYFGAGTRLSVL.